This entry features one T cell receptor (beta chain) sequence. The sample belongs to a study of cytomegalovirus exposure and HLA in healthy donors. Assay: immunoSEQ multiplex PCR; the TCRdb copy retains only in-frame clones and omits some. This sample has 200,000 to 300,000 clones; 70% to 90% occur once, and the top ten carry around 1.2%. Sequenced sample: PBMCs. The sequence derives from a woman aged 30 to 39 in good health and CMV-seropositive.

The CDR3 here is CSVRGGRNLAKNIQYF. As DNA, the CDR3 is TGCAGCGTTCGTGGGGGGAGGAATCTAGCCAAAAACATTCAGTACTTC. J is TRBJ2-4 and V is TRBV29-1, with D maybe TRBD2 (6 bases). Germline V CDR1 and CDR2: SQVTM, ANQGSEA. V was cut by 5 bases and J by 0 bases, with 17 bases left in between. This CDR3 contains 16 residues.